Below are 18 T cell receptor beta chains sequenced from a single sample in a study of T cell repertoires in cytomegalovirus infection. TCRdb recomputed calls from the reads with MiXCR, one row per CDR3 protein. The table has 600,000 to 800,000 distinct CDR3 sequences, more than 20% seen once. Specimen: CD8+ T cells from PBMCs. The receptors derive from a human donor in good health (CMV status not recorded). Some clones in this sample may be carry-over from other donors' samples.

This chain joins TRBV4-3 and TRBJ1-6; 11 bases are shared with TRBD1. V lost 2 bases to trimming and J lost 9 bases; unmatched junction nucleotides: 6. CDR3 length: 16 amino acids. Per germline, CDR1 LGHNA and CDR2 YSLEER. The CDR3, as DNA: TGCGCCAGCAGCCAACGCGGACAGGGGGCTAGTTCACCCCTCCACTTT. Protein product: CASSQRGQGASSPLHF.

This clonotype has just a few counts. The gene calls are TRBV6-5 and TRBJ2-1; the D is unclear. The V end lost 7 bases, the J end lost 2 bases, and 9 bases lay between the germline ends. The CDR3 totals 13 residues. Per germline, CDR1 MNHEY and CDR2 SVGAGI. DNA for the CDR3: TGTGCCAGCAAGGCTTCGCCCTACAATGAGCAGTTCTTC. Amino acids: CASKASPYNEQFF.

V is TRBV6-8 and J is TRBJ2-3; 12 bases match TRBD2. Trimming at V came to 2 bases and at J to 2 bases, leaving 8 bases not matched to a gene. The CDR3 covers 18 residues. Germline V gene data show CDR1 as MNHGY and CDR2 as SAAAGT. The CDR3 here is CASSYERLAGGNTDTQYF. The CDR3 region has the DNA TGTGCCAGCAGTTACGAAAGGCTAGCGGGGGGGAACACAGATACGCAGTATTTT.

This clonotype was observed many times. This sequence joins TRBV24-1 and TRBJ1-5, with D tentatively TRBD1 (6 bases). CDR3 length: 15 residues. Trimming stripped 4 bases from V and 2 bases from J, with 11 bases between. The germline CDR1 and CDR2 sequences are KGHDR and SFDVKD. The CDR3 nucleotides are TGTGCCACCAGTGAGGGGGGCGCCGGCAATCAGCCCCAGCATTTT. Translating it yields CATSEGGAGNQPQHF.

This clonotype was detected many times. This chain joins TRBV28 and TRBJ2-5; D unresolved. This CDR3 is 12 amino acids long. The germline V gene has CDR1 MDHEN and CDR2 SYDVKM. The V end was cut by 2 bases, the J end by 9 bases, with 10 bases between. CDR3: CASSLVGEAQYF. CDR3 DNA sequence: TGTGCCAGCAGTTTAGTGGGTGAGGCCCAGTACTTC.

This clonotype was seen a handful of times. The CDR3 reads CASSVSQDGVNEQYF. The CDR3 bases are TGTGCCAGCAGCGTATCCCAGGACGGTGTGAACGAGCAGTACTTC. The genes are TRBV7-9 and TRBJ2-7, with D unresolved. This CDR3 contains 15 residues. The V and J ends lost 5 bases and 5 bases respectively, with 19 bases between them. Germline CDR1 is SEHNR and CDR2 is FQNEAQ (reference sequence). Based on the CDR3 plus reference TRBV7-9 and TRBJ2-7, the full variable domain is DTGVSQNPRHKITKRGQNVTFRCDPISEHNRLYWYRQTLGQGPEFLTYFQNEAQLEKSRLLSDRFSAERPKGSFSTLEIQRTEQGDSAMYLCASSVSQDGVNEQYFGPGTRLTVT.

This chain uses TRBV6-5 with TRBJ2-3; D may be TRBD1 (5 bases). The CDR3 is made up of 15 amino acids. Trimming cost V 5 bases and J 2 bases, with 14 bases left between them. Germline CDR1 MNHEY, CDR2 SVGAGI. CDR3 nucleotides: TGTGCCAGCAGTCTAGACAGTTTCTACACAGATACGCAGTATTTT. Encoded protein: CASSLDSFYTDTQYF.

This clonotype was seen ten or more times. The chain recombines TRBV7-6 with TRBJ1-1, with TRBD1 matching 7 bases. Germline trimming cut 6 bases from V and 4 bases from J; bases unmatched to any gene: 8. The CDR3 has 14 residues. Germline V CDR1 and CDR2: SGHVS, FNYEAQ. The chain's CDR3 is CASRQGRGATEAFF. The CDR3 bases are TGTGCCAGCAGACAGGGGCGGGGGGCCACTGAAGCTTTCTTT.

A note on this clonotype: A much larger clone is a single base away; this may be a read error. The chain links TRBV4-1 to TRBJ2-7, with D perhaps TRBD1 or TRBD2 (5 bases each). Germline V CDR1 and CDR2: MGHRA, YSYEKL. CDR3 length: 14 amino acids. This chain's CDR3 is CTSSRDGLSYEQYF. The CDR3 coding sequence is TGCACCAGCAGCCGGGACGGTCTCTCCTACGAGCAGTACTTC.

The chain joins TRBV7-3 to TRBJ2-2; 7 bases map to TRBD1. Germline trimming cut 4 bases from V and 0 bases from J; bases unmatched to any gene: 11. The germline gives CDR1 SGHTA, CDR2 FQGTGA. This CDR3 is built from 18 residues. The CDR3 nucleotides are TGTGCCAGCAGCTGGGACAGATCACTTCTCGCGAACACCGGGGAGCTGTTTTTT. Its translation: CASSWDRSLLANTGELFF.

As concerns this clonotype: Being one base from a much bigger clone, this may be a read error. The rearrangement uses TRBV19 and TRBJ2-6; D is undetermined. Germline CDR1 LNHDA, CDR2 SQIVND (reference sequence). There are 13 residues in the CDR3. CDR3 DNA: TGTGCCAGTAGTATAAGTGGGACCAACGTCCTGACTTTC. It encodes CASSISGTNVLTF.

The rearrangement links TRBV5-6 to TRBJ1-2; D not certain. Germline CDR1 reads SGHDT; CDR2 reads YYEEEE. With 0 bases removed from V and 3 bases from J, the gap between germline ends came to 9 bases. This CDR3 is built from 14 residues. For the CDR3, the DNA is TGTGCCAGCAGCTTGGCGGGGAATGACTATGGCTACACCTTC. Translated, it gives CASSLAGNDYGYTF.

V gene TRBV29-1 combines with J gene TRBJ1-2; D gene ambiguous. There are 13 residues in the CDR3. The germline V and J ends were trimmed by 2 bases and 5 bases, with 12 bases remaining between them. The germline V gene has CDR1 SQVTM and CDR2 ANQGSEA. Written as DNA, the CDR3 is TGCAGCGTTGAACAGCCTCAACCTTATGGCTACACCTTC. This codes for CSVEQPQPYGYTF.

The CDR3 DNA follows: TGTGCCAGCAGCTTGGGGCAGGGAAGTTGGGCATACAATGAGCAGTTCTTC. It yields the protein CASSLGQGSWAYNEQFF. The gene calls are TRBV5-6 and TRBJ2-1; possibly TRBD1 for D (5 bases). Trimming pared 0 bases from V and 4 bases from J, leaving 17 bases between. This CDR3 is 17 amino acids long. Germline V CDR1 and CDR2: SGHDT, YYEEEE.

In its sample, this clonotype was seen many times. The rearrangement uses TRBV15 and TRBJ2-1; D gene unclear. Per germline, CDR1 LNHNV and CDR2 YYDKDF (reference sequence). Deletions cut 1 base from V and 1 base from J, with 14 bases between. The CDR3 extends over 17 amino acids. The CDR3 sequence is CATSRAIVPTSYNEQFF. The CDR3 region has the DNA TGTGCCACCAGCAGAGCAATAGTGCCCACATCCTACAATGAGCAGTTCTTC.

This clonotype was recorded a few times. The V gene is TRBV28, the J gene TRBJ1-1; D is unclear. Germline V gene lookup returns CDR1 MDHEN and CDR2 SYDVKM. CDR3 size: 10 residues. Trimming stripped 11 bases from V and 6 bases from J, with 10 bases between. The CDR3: CAGLTAEAFF. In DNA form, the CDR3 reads TGTGCCGGTTTAACAGCTGAAGCTTTCTTT.

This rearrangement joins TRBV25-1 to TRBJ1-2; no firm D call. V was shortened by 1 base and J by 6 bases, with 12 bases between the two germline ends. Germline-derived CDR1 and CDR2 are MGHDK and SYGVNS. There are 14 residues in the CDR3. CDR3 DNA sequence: TGTGCCAGCAGTGAATCGCGCCCGAGGGATGGCTACACCTTC. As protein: CASSESRPRDGYTF.

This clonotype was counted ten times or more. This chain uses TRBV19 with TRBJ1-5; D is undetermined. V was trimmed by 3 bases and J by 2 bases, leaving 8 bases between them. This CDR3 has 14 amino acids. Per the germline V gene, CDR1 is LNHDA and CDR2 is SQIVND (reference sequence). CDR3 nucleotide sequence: TGTGCCAGTAGTATTGCCCAGGGCAATCAGCCCCAGCATTTT. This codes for CASSIAQGNQPQHF.